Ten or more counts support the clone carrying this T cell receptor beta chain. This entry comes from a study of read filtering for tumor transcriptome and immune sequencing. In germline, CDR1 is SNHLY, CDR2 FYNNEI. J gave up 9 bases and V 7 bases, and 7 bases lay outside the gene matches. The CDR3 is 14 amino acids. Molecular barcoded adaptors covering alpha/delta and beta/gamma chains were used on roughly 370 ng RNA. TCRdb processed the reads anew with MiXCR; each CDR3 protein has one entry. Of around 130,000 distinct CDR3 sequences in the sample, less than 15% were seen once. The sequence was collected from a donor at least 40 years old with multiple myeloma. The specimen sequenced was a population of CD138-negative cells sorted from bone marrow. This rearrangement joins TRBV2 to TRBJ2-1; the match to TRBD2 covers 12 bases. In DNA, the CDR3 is TGTGCCAGCACCGGCCCGGGACTAGCGGGTGAGCAGTTCTTC. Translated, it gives CASTGPGLAGEQFF.